The 7 T cell receptor beta chains below all came from one sample that was sequenced in a study of PD-L1 blockade in urothelial cancer. The time point here: peripheral blood 6 weeks after treatment start. Data came from immunoSEQ multiplex PCR; TCRdb stores just in-frame clones and leaves some out. The sample holds under 30,000 clones, about 79% seen once. This specimen was PBMCs, taken around atezolizumab (anti-PD-L1) treatment. The receptors shown here come from a man between 65 and 85 years old with urothelial cancer.

The chain employs TRBV7-3 and TRBJ2-2; the match to TRBD1 covers 9 bases. V was clipped by 5 bases and J by 7 bases; unmatched bases: 2. Germline lookup yields CDR1 SGHTA and CDR2 FQGTGA. This CDR3 spans 13 amino acids. The CDR3 nucleotides read TGTGCCAGCAGCGGGACAGGGAACGGGGAGCTGTTTTTT. Protein: CASSGTGNGELFF.

The chain couples TRBV10-3 to TRBJ1-1; 10 bases align to TRBD1. CDR1 and CDR2 (germline): ENHRY, SYGVKD. The junction had 4 bases not matched to a gene; V was cut back by 4 bases and J by 5 bases. The CDR3 runs 14 residues. As DNA, the CDR3 is TGTGCCATCAGTGCCGGGACAGGGGAGACTGAAGCTTTCTTT. It specifies CAISAGTGETEAFF.

The chain couples TRBV5-1 to TRBJ2-1; TRBD2 aligns across 10 bases. This CDR3 has 15 amino acids. Germline V gene data show CDR1 as SGHRS and CDR2 as YFSETQ. The V gene end was trimmed by 3 bases and the J gene end by 4 bases; junction bases not matched to a gene: 4. CDR3 nucleotides: TGCGCCAGCAGCTCGTCTAGCGGGGGTTACAATGAGCAGTTCTTC. This sequence encodes CASSSSSGGYNEQFF.

The chain uses TRBV28 and TRBJ2-1, with TRBD2 identical over 9 bases. The CDR3 extends over 13 amino acids. The J segment lost 9 bases and the V segment lost 5 bases, leaving 5 bases of the junction unmatched. Germline V lookup: CDR1 MDHEN, CDR2 SYDVKM. The CDR3 nucleotides read TGTGCCAGCAGTAGGCGGGAGGGCCTTGAGCAGTTCTTC. Amino acid sequence: CASSRREGLEQFF. Combining the CDR3 with reference TRBV28 and TRBJ2-1 gives the whole variable domain DVKVTQSSRYLVKRTGEKVFLECVQDMDHENMFWYRQDPGLGLRLIYFSYDVKMKEKGDIPEGYSVSREKKERFSLILESASTNQTSMYLCASSRREGLEQFFGPGTRLTVL.

The chain has TRBV6-5 and TRBJ1-4, with D unresolved. The CDR3 is 13 residues long. Germline lookup yields CDR1 MNHEY and CDR2 SVGAGI. Trimming cost V 2 bases and J 10 bases, with 11 bases left between them. In DNA form, the CDR3 reads TGTGCCAGCAGTTACACACGGGGTTCAAAACTGTTTTTT. Amino acid sequence: CASSYTRGSKLFF.

The chain is built from TRBV4-3 and TRBJ1-2; D is unresolved. Per germline, CDR1 LGHNA and CDR2 YSLEER. Trimming removed 0 bases at V and 3 bases at J, with 8 bases between. This CDR3 has 14 residues. CDR3 coding DNA: TGCGCCAGCAGCCAAGAGGGCAGCTACTATGGCTACACCTTC. Amino acids: CASSQEGSYYGYTF.

The chain recombines TRBV9 with TRBJ2-7, with TRBD1 matching 8 bases. Germline CDR1 is SGDLS and CDR2 is YYNGEE. The V gene end was trimmed by 4 bases and the J gene end by 4 bases; junction bases not matched to a gene: 10. The CDR3 contains 15 residues. CDR3 in DNA: TGTGCCAGCAGCAGGCAGGGGGCGAGTCAATACGAGCAGTACTTC. Its translation: CASSRQGASQYEQYF.